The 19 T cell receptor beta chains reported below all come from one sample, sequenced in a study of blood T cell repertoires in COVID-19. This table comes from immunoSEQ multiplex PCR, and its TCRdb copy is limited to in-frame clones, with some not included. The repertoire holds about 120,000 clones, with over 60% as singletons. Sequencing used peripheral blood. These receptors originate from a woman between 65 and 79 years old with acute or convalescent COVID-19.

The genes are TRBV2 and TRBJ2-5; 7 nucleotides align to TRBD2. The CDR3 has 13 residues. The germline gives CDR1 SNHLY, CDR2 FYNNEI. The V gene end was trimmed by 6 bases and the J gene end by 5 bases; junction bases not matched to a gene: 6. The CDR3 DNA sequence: TGTGCCAGCAGAGGGACTATTGGCGAGACCCAGTACTTC. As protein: CASRGTIGETQYF.

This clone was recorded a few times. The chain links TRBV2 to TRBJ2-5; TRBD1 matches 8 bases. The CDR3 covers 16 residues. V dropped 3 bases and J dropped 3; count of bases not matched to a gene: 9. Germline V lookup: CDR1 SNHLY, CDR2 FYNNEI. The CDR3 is CASSDDGQGRKETQYF. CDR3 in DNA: TGTGCCAGCAGTGACGACGGACAGGGAAGGAAAGAGACCCAGTACTTC.

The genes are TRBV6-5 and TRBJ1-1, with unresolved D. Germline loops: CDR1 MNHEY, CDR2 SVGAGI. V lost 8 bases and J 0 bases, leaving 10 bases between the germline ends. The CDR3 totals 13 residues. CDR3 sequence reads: CASGRLLNTEAFF. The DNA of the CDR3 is TGTGCCAGCGGCAGACTTTTGAACACTGAAGCTTTCTTT.

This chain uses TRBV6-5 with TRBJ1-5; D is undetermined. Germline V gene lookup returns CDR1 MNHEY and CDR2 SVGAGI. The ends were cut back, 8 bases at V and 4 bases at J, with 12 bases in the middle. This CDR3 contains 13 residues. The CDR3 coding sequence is TGTGCCAGCCGCCCGGGGTGGAATCAGCCCCAGCATTTT. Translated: CASRPGWNQPQHF.

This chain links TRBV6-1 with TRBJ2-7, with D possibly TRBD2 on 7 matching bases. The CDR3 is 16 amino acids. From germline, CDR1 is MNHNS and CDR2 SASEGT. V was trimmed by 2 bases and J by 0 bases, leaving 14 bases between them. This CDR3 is CASSEMAGASSYEQYF. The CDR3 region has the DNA TGTGCCAGCAGTGAAATGGCGGGGGCCTCCTCCTACGAGCAGTACTTC.

The CDR3 loop is CASSYGVRVGLETQYF. For the CDR3, the DNA is TGTGCCAGCAGTTACGGAGTCAGAGTGGGTCTAGAGACCCAGTACTTC. The chain carries TRBV6-6 and TRBJ2-5, with D unclear. The CDR3 sequence is 16 residues long. The V and J ends lost 2 bases and 4 bases respectively, with 17 bases between them. The V gene's germline CDR1 is MNHNY and CDR2 SVGAGI (reference sequence).

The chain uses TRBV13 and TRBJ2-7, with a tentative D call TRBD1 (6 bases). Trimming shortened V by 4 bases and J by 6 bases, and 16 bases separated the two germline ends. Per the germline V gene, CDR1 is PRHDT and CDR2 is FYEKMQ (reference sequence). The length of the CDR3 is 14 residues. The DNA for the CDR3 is TGTGCCAGCAGCTCGGACAGCCCGCTACGCGAGCAGTACTTC. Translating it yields CASSSDSPLREQYF.

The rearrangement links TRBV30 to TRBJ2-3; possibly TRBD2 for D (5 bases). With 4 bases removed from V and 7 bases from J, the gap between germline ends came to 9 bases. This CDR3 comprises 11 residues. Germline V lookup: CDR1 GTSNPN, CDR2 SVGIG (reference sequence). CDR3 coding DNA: TGTGCCTGGACTAGCTCCAATACGCAGTATTTT. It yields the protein CAWTSSNTQYF.

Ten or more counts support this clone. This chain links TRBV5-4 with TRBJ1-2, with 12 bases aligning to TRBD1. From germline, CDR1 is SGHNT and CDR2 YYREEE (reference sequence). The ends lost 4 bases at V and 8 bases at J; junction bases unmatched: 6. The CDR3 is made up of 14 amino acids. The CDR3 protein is CASSRDRGRGGYTF. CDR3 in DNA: TGTGCCAGCAGCCGGGACAGGGGGCGAGGGGGCTACACCTTC.

For the CDR3, the DNA is TGTGCCAGCACCAAGTTACCCGCCCGGAGGGGATTGACTGAAGCTTTCTTT. This gives the protein CASTKLPARRGLTEAFF. This sequence joins TRBV27 and TRBJ1-1; D may be TRBD1 (5 bases). Germline loops: CDR1 MNHEY, CDR2 SMNVEV (reference sequence). Trimming removed 7 bases from V and 5 bases from J, with 26 bases in between. CDR3 size: 17 residues.

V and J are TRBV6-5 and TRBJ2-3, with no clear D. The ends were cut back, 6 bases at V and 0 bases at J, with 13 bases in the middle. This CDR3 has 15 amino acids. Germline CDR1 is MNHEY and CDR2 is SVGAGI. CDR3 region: CASSLGPSSTDTQYF. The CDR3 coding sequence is TGTGCCAGCAGCCTTGGGCCCTCTAGCACAGATACGCAGTATTTT.

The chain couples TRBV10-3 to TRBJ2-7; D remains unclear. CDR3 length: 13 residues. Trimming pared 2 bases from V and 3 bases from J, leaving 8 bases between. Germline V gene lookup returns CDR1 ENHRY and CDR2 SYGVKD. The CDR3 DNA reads TGTGCCATCAGTGAGGGCACTATCTACGAGCAGTACTTC. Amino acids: CAISEGTIYEQYF.

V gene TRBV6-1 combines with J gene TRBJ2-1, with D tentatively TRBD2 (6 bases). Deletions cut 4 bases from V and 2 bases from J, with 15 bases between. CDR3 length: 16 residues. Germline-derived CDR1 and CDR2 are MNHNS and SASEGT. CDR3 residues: CASSALGGVAYNEQFF. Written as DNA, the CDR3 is TGTGCCAGCAGTGCCTTAGGAGGGGTAGCCTACAATGAGCAGTTCTTC.

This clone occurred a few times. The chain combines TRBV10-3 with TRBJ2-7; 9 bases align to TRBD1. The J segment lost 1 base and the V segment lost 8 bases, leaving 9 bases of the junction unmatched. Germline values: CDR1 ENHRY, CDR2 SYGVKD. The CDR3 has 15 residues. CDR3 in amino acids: CAIGGGQGESYEQYF. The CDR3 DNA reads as TGTGCCATCGGGGGGGGACAGGGCGAATCCTACGAGCAGTACTTC.

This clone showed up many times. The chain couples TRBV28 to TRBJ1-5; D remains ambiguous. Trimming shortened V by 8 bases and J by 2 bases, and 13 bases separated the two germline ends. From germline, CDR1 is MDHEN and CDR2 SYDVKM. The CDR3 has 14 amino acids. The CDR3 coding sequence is TGTGCCAGCGGGAGACGGTGGGGCAATCAGCCCCAGCATTTT. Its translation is CASGRRWGNQPQHF.

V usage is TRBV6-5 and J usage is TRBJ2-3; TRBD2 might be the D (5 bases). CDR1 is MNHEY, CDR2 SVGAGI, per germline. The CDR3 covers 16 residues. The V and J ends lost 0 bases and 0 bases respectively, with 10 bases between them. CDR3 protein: CASSYSPLVSTDTQYF. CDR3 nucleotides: TGTGCCAGCAGTTACTCGCCACTAGTTAGCACAGATACGCAGTATTTT.

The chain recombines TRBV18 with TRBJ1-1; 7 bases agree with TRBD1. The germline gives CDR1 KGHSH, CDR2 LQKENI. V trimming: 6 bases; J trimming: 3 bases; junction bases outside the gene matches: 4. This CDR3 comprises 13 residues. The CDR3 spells CASSRQGDTEAFF. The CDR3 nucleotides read TGTGCCAGCTCCCGACAGGGCGACACTGAAGCTTTCTTT.

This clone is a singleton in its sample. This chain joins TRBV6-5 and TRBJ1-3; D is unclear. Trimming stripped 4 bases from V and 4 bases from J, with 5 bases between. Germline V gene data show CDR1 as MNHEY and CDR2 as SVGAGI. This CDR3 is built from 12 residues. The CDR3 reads CASSSEGNTIYF. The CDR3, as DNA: TGTGCCAGCAGTTCCGAGGGAAACACCATATATTTT.

The CDR3 DNA sequence: TGTGCCAGCAGCTTCACTAGCCTCGGCGGGGAGCAGTACTTC. It encodes CASSFTSLGGEQYF. The chain couples TRBV27 to TRBJ2-7, with D perhaps matching TRBD2 (6 bases). Germline V gene lookup returns CDR1 MNHEY and CDR2 SMNVEV (reference sequence). Trimming took 6 bases from V and 7 from J, leaving 19 bases between them. The CDR3 length is 14 residues.